These 20 T cell receptor beta chains were sequenced from one sample in a study of blood T cell repertoires in COVID-19. The protocol was immunoSEQ multiplex PCR, while the TCRdb copy is restricted to in-frame clones and leaves out a portion. Counted here are 80,000 to 95,000 clones, 75% to 90% occurring once; the ten biggest clones make up 2.5% to 3.5%. The sequenced sample consisted of peripheral blood. These receptors all stem from a woman between 45 and 65 years old with active or convalescent COVID-19.

A word on this clone: The junction departs from germline at one end; a sequencing error may be responsible. V and J are TRBV18 and TRBJ2-1; TRBD2 matches 8 bases. The germline gives CDR1 KGHSH, CDR2 LQKENI. This CDR3 contains 13 residues. In DNA form, the CDR3 reads TGTGCCGGCTCGCGGGGGGCGGGCGATGAGCAGTTCTTC. This codes for CAGSRGAGDEQFF. Supplemented by reference TRBV18 and TRBJ2-1, the full variable domain reads NAGVMQNPRHLVRRRGQEARLRCSPMKGHSHVYWYRQLPEEGLKFMVYLQKENIIDESGMPKERFSAEFPKEGPSILRIQQVVRGDSAAYFCAGSRGAGDEQFFGPGTRLTVL.

The chain recombines TRBV27 with TRBJ1-4, with TRBD1 identical over 9 bases. The CDR3 is 17 amino acids. The J segment lost 4 bases and the V segment lost 4 bases, leaving 10 bases of the junction unmatched. In germline, CDR1 is MNHEY, CDR2 SMNVEV (reference sequence). This CDR3 is CASSSQGQGTINEKLFF. The CDR3 DNA reads as TGTGCCAGCAGTTCACAGGGACAGGGTACAATTAATGAAAAACTGTTTTTT. The entire variable domain, with the rest obtained from reference TRBV27 and TRBJ1-4, is as follows: EAQVTQNPRYLITVTGKKLTVTCSQNMNHEYMSWYRQDPGLGLRQIYYSMNVEVTDKGDVPEGYKVSRKEKRNFPLILESPSPNQTSLYFCASSSQGQGTINEKLFFGSGTQLSVL.

This chain joins TRBV30 and TRBJ1-2; a possible D gene is TRBD1 (6 bases). V was trimmed by 2 bases and J by 4 bases, leaving 14 bases between them. The germline gives CDR1 GTSNPN, CDR2 SVGIG (reference sequence). CDR3 length: 14 residues. The CDR3 region has the DNA TGTGCCTGGAGTTCTGGACAGCACTTCTATGGCTACACCTTC. Protein product: CAWSSGQHFYGYTF.

The rearrangement uses TRBV6-6 and TRBJ1-2; D might be TRBD1 (6 bases). V was clipped by 8 bases and J by 10 bases, with 20 bases between them. Germline assignment: CDR1 MNHNY and CDR2 SVGAGI (reference sequence). The CDR3 extends over 13 amino acids. The CDR3 loop is CASLLTGTLFYTF. DNA for the CDR3: TGTGCCAGCCTCTTAACCGGGACACTTTTCTACACCTTC.

The V call is TRBV19, the J call TRBJ1-1; D is uncertain. The germline V gene encodes CDR1 LNHDA and CDR2 SQIVND (reference sequence). The CDR3 loop spans 17 amino acids. Deletions cut 7 bases from V and 2 bases from J, with 23 bases between. CDR3 sequence (DNA): TGTGCCAGTATATTAGTGGGTGGCGAGAGAGGAAACACTGAAGCTTTCTTT. Its protein product is CASILVGGERGNTEAFF.

The count of this clone is one. The genes are TRBV6-5 and TRBJ2-7; TRBD1 matches at 7 bases. Germline V gives CDR1 MNHEY, CDR2 SVGAGI. V shed 2 bases and J 5 bases; nucleotides not matched to a gene: 0. The CDR3 extends over 12 amino acids. CDR3 sequence reads: CASSYQGDEQYF. In nucleotides, the CDR3 is TGTGCCAGCAGTTACCAGGGGGACGAGCAGTACTTC.

V usage is TRBV20-1 and J usage is TRBJ1-2; the D is unclear. Trimming removed 8 bases at V and 8 bases at J, with 15 bases between. This CDR3 spans 11 amino acids. Germline loops: CDR1 DFQATT, CDR2 SNEGSKA (reference sequence). CDR3 residues: CSSQVYPGYTF. For the CDR3, the DNA is TGCAGTAGTCAGGTATACCCCGGCTACACCTTC.

The chain uses TRBV2 and TRBJ2-1; D remains unclear. The CDR3 has 13 amino acids. The V gene lost 6 bases and the J gene lost 4 bases, with 10 bases spanning the gap. Germline CDR1 is SNHLY and CDR2 is FYNNEI. The CDR3 DNA reads as TGTGCCAGCAGGGCGGCAGATTACAATGAGCAGTTCTTC. It translates to CASRAADYNEQFF.

This clone was observed a few times. This chain links TRBV5-4 with TRBJ1-2; 10 bases fit TRBD1. The CDR3 totals 15 residues. Trimming removed 3 bases from V and 1 base from J; junction bases left unmatched: 3. Germline V lookup: CDR1 SGHNT, CDR2 YYREEE (reference sequence). The CDR3 is CASSSGQGYNYGYTF. As DNA, the CDR3 is TGTGCCAGCAGCTCGGGACAGGGGTATAACTATGGCTACACCTTC.

This rearrangement joins TRBV6-6 to TRBJ1-1; D unresolved. CDR3 length: 14 residues. V was cut by 5 bases and J by 3 bases, with 13 bases left in between. Germline CDR1 is MNHNY and CDR2 is SVGAGI (reference sequence). CDR3 in amino acids: CASSPLGEDTEAFF. CDR3 DNA sequence: TGTGCCAGCAGTCCCCTCGGGGAGGACACTGAAGCTTTCTTT.

V gene TRBV6-4 combines with J gene TRBJ1-5; TRBD1 aligns across 7 bases. Germline lookup yields CDR1 MRHNA and CDR2 SNTAGT. The V gene end was trimmed by 7 bases and the J gene end by 5 bases; junction bases not matched to a gene: 11. This CDR3 contains 15 residues. The chain's CDR3 is CASIRLGTAHQPQHF. In DNA form, the CDR3 reads TGTGCCAGCATCCGACTAGGGACAGCCCATCAGCCCCAGCATTTT.

This clone was found a few times. The genes are TRBV4-2 and TRBJ2-2; the match to TRBD2 covers 14 bases. The CDR3 totals 19 residues. CDR1 is LGHNA and CDR2 is YNFKEQ in the germline V gene. Trimming removed 0 bases from V and 6 bases from J; junction bases left unmatched: 9. The CDR3 protein is CASSQDPRTSGGRAGELFF. CDR3 bases: TGTGCCAGCAGCCAAGATCCCCGGACTAGCGGGGGGCGGGCCGGGGAGCTGTTTTTT.

This clone has just a few counts. This chain links TRBV6-5 with TRBJ2-7; possibly TRBD1 for D (6 bases). The germline V gene has CDR1 MNHEY and CDR2 SVGAGI. The CDR3 spans 16 residues. Trimming took 0 bases from V and 0 from J, leaving 12 bases between them. The CDR3 DNA is TGTGCCAGCAGTTACTCGAACAGGGCCAGCTCCTACGAGCAGTACTTC. It codes for CASSYSNRASSYEQYF.

This chain links TRBV3-1 (or the pseudogene TRBV3-2) with TRBJ1-2, with D tentatively TRBD1 (5 bases). Trimming removed 3 bases at V and 8 bases at J, with 19 bases between. This CDR3 has 15 residues. Looked up from germline, CDR1 is LGHDT and CDR2 is YNNKEL (reference sequence). The DNA for the CDR3 is TGTGCCAGCAGCCATTATTCACAGGTGGTAGGGGGCTACACCTTC. It encodes CASSHYSQVVGGYTF.

This chain links TRBV24-1 with TRBJ2-5; tentative D call: TRBD2 (6 bases). Germline values: CDR1 KGHDR, CDR2 SFDVKD. Trimming cost V 5 bases and J 5 bases, with 14 bases left between them. CDR3 length: 14 residues. CDR3 in amino acids: CATSGGAGWETQYF. CDR3 sequence (DNA): TGTGCCACCAGTGGCGGGGCAGGGTGGGAGACCCAGTACTTC.

The rearrangement joins TRBV29-1 to TRBJ1-2; weak D call: TRBD1 (6 bases). Trimming shortened V by 6 bases and J by 0 bases, and 11 bases separated the two germline ends. The germline V gene has CDR1 SQVTM and CDR2 ANQGSEA. The CDR3 runs to 13 residues. CDR3 amino acids: CSVRTDSNYGYTF. The CDR3 nucleotides read TGCAGCGTACGGACAGATTCTAACTATGGCTACACCTTC.

The chain couples TRBV9 to TRBJ2-1; TRBD2 matches at 10 bases. With 0 bases clipped from V and 9 bases from J, the junction kept 3 bases outside the gene matches. Germline V CDR1 and CDR2: SGDLS, YYNGEE. The CDR3 covers 14 residues. This chain's CDR3 is CASSVALAGGEQFF. CDR3 DNA sequence: TGTGCCAGCAGCGTAGCGTTAGCGGGGGGTGAGCAGTTCTTC.

This clone was detected only a few times. V usage is TRBV6-5 and J usage is TRBJ2-6; D gene unclear. In germline, CDR1 is MNHEY, CDR2 SVGAGI. CDR3 size: 16 residues. Trimming removed 0 bases from V and 1 base from J, with 7 bases in between. The CDR3 here is CASSYSFQSGANVLTF. The CDR3 coding sequence is TGTGCCAGCAGTTACTCGTTTCAGTCTGGGGCCAACGTCCTGACTTTC.

The rearrangement joins TRBV7-2 to TRBJ2-4; the match to TRBD2 covers 9 bases. J gave up 0 bases and V 4 bases, and 13 bases lay outside the gene matches. CDR1 is SGHTA and CDR2 is FQGNSA in the germline V gene. The CDR3 runs 19 residues. CDR3 loop: CASSSGRSGGLLAKNIQYF. The CDR3 bases are TGTGCCAGCAGCTCCGGACGGAGCGGGGGGCTCTTAGCCAAAAACATTCAGTACTTC.

A single count supports this clone. V and J are TRBV19 and TRBJ2-7, with TRBD1 matching 7 bases. CDR3 length: 14 residues. Looked up from germline, CDR1 is LNHDA and CDR2 is SQIVND (reference sequence). V was clipped by 4 bases and J by 1 base; unmatched bases: 4. The CDR3 DNA reads as TGTGCCAGTAGTACCCGGGACAGATCCTACGAGCAGTACTTC. Its protein is CASSTRDRSYEQYF.